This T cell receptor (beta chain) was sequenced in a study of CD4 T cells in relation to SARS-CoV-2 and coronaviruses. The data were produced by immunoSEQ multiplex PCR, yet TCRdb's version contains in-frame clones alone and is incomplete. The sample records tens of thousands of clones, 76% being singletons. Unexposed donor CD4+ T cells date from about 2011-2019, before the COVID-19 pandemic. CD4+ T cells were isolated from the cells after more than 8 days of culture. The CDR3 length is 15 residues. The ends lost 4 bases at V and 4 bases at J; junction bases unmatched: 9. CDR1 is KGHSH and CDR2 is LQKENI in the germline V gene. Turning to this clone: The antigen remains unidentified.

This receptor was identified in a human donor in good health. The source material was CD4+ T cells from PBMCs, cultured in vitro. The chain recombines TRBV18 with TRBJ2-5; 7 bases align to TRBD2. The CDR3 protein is CASSQMTSRPETQYF. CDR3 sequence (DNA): TGTGCCAGCTCACAAATGACTAGCCGCCCAGAGACCCAGTACTTC.